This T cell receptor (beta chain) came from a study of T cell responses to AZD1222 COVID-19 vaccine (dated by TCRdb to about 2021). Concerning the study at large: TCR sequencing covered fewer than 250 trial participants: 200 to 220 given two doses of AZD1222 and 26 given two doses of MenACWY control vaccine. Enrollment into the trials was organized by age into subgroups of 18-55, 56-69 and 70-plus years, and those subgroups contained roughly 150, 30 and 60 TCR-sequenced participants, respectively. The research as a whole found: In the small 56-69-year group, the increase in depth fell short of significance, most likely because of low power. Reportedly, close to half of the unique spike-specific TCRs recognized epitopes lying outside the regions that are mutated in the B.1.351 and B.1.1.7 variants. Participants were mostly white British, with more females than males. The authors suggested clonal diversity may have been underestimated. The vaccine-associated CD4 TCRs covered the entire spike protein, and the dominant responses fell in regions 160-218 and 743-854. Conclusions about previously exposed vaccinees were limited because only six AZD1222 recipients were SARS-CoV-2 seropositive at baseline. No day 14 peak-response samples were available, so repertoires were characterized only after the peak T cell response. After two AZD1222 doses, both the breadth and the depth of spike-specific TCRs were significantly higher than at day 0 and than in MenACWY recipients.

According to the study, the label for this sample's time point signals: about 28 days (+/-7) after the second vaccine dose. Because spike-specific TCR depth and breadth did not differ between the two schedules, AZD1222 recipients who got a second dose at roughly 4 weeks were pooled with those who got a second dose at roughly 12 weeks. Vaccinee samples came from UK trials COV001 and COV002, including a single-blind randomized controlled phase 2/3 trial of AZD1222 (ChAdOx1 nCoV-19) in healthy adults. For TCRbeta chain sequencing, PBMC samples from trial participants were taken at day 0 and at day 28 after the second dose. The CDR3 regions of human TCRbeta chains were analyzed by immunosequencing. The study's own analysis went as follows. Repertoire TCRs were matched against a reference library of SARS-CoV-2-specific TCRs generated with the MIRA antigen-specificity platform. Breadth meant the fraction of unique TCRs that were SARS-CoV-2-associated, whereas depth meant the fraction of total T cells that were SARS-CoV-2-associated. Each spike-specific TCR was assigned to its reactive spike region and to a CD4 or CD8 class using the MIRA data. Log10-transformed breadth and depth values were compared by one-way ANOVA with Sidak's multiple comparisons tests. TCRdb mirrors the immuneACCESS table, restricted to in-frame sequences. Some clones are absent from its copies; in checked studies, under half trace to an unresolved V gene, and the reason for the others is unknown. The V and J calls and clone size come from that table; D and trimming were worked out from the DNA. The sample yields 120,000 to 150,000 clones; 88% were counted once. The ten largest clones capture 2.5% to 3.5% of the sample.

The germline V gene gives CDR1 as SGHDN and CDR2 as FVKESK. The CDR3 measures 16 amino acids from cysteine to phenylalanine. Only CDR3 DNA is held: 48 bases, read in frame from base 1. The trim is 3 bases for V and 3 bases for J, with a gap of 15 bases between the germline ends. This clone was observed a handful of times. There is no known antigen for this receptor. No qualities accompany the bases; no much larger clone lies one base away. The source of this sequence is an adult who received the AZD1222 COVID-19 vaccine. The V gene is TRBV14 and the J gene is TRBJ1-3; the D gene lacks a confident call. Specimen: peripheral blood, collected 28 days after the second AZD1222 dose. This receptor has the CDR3 CASSQTRPASGNTIYF. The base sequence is TGTGCCAGCAGCCAGACCCGTCCAGCGAGTGGAAACACCATATATTTT.